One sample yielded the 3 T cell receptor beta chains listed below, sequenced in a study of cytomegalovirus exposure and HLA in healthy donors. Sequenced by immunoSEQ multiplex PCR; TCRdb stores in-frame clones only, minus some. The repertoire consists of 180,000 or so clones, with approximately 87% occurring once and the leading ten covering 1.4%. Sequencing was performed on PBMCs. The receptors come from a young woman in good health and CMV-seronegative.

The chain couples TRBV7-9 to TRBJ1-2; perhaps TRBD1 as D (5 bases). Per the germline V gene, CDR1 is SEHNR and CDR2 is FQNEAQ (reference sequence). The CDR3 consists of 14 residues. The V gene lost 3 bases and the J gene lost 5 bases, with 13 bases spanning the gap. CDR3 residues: CASSLGGEWYGYTF. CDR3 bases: TGTGCCAGCAGCTTGGGGGGGGAGTGGTATGGCTACACCTTC.

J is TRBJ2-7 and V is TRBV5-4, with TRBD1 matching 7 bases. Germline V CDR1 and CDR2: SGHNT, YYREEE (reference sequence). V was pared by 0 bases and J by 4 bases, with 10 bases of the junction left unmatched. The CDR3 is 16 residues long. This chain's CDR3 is CASSLVYPAGGYEQYF. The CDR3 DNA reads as TGTGCCAGCAGCTTGGTTTATCCGGCAGGGGGATACGAGCAGTACTTC.

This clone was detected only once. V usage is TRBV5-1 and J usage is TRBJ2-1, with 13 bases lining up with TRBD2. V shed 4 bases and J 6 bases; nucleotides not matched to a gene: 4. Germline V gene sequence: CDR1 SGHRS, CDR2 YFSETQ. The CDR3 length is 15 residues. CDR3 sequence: CASSPTSGGANEQFF. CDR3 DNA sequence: TGCGCCAGCAGCCCCACTAGCGGGGGGGCCAATGAGCAGTTCTTC.